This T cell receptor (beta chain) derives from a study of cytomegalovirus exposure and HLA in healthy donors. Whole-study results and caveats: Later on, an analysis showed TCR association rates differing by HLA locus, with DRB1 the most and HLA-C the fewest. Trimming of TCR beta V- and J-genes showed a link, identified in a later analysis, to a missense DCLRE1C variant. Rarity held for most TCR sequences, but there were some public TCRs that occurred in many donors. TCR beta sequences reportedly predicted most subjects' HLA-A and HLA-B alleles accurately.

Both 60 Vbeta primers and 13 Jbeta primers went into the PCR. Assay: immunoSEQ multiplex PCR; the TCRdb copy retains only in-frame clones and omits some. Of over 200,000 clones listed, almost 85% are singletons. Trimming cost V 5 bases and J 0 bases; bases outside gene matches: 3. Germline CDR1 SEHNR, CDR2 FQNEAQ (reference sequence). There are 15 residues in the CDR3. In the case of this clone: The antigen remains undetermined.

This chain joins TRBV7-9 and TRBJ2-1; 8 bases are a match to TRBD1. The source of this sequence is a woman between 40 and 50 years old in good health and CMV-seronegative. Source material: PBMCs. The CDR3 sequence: CASSRTGSSYNEQFF. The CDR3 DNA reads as TGTGCCAGCAGCCGGACAGGGAGCTCCTACAATGAGCAGTTCTTC.